This T cell receptor (beta chain) emerged from a study of response to subunit inactivated influenza vaccine. Study-wide results and limits: The authors suggested that few new T cells are recruited per seasonal influenza vaccination.

This clonotype was observed a handful of times. Its antigen is currently unknown. CDR1 is SGHRS and CDR2 is YFSETQ in the germline V gene. The CDR3 extends over 15 amino acids. J lost 1 base, V lost 1 base, and 4 bases had no gene match. A single record per CDR3 protein comes from TCRdb applying MiXCR to the RT-PCR reads. This sample has more than 400,000 distinct CDR3 sequences, with approximately 7.2% found just once. This TCR derives from a man aged 50 to 69 who received an inactivated influenza vaccine. The material was PBMCs from blood, obtained around 2 years after vaccination. V usage is TRBV5-1 and J usage is TRBJ2-5; TRBD1 matches at 7 bases. The CDR3 nucleotides are TGCGCCAGCAGCTTGAATACAGGGGTCCAAGAGACCCAGTACTTC. It yields the protein CASSLNTGVQETQYF.